These 15 T cell receptor beta chains share one sample of origin, sequenced in a study of blood T cell repertoires in COVID-19. Libraries were prepared by immunoSEQ multiplex PCR; TCRdb keeps only in-frame clonotypes and omits some of them. Found here are tens of thousands of clones, about four fifths of them singletons; the top ten hold approximately 6.3%. The sequenced sample consisted of peripheral blood. Receptor source: a man between 65 and 79 years old with COVID-19, enrolled during active disease.

The CDR3, as DNA: TGTGCCAGCAGTTCACACAGGCGAGAGTATGGCTACACCTTC. It yields the protein CASSSHRREYGYTF. J is TRBJ1-2 and V is TRBV6-5, with D perhaps matching TRBD1 (5 bases). Trimming removed 4 bases at V and 5 bases at J, with 14 bases between. The germline V gene encodes CDR1 MNHEY and CDR2 SVGAGI. This CDR3 contains 14 residues.

V is TRBV19 and J is TRBJ1-2; TRBD1 is a possible D gene (6 bases). The CDR3 runs 17 residues. Trimming cost V 0 bases and J 3 bases, with 17 bases left between them. CDR1 is LNHDA, CDR2 SQIVND, per germline (reference sequence). This CDR3 reads CASSIDRGFLGDYGYTF. CDR3 nucleotide sequence: TGTGCCAGTAGTATAGACAGGGGCTTCCTTGGGGACTATGGCTACACCTTC.

The chain uses TRBV10-3 and TRBJ2-1; no definite D call. The germline CDR1 and CDR2 sequences are ENHRY and SYGVKD. The CDR3 loop spans 13 amino acids. V gave up 1 base and J gave up 3 bases, with 4 bases separating them. The CDR3 is CAISEFNYNEQFF. Written as DNA, the CDR3 is TGTGCCATCAGTGAGTTTAACTACAATGAGCAGTTCTTC.

The chain employs TRBV7-9 and TRBJ1-3; TRBD1 aligns across 9 bases. Germline V gene data show CDR1 as SEHNR and CDR2 as FQNEAQ (reference sequence). The V and J ends lost 5 bases and 1 base, in that order; junction bases with no gene match: 3. The CDR3 covers 15 residues. This chain's CDR3 is CASSKQGASGNTIYF. The CDR3 DNA reads TGTGCCAGCAGCAAACAGGGGGCTTCTGGAAACACCATATATTTT.

This rearrangement joins TRBV5-8 to TRBJ2-1; possible D gene TRBD2, 5 bases. Germline V CDR1 and CDR2: SGHTS, YDEGEE. This CDR3 contains 18 residues. The V and J ends lost 0 bases and 8 bases respectively, with 24 bases between them. CDR3 DNA sequence: TGTGCCAGCAGCTTGGCCGTTAGCGTAGATAAGAGGAGCGATGAGCAGTTCTTC. Encoded protein: CASSLAVSVDKRSDEQFF. Based on the CDR3 plus reference TRBV5-8 and TRBJ2-1, the full variable domain is EAGVTQSPTHLIKTRGQQATLRCSPISGHTSVYWYQQALGLGLQFLLWYDEGEERNRGNFPPRFSGRQFPNYSSELNVNALELEDSALYLCASSLAVSVDKRSDEQFFGPGTRLTVL.

The CDR3 region has the DNA TGTGCCAGCAGCTTAGATCGACAGGGAGGAAGGGGTGGCTACACCTTC. Its protein is CASSLDRQGGRGGYTF. The gene calls are TRBV11-2 and TRBJ1-2; the match to TRBD1 covers 7 bases. The length of the CDR3 is 16 residues. Trimming cost V 0 bases and J 7 bases; bases outside gene matches: 11. The germline V gene has CDR1 SGHAT and CDR2 FQNNGV.

This chain links TRBV19 with TRBJ1-2; 8 bases line up with TRBD1. The CDR3 runs to 12 residues. V trimming: 5 bases; J trimming: 7 bases; junction bases outside the gene matches: 3. CDR1 and CDR2 from the germline V gene are LNHDA and SQIVND (reference sequence). The CDR3 loop is CASSGTGFGYTF. As DNA, the CDR3 is TGTGCCAGTAGTGGGACAGGATTTGGCTACACCTTC.

This sequence joins TRBV28 and TRBJ2-5; 7 bases match TRBD1. Germline CDR1 MDHEN, CDR2 SYDVKM. The CDR3 spans 16 residues. V lost 6 bases and J lost 5; bases outside the gene matches: 15. CDR3: CASSPPGRGRVETQYF. In nucleotides, the CDR3 is TGTGCCAGCAGCCCCCCAGGCAGGGGGAGAGTGGAGACCCAGTACTTC.

The rearrangement links TRBV2 to TRBJ1-1, with a tentative D call TRBD1 (5 bases). The CDR3 totals 14 residues. Germline V gene sequence: CDR1 SNHLY, CDR2 FYNNEI. Trimming took 10 bases from V and 0 from J, leaving 15 bases between them. CDR3 amino acids: CATNRAGLNTEAFF. The CDR3 DNA reads as TGTGCCACCAACCGGGCGGGGCTGAACACTGAAGCTTTCTTT.

The chain joins TRBV7-3 to TRBJ2-3, with 8 bases fitting TRBD2. CDR3 length: 14 amino acids. The V gene end was trimmed by 5 bases and the J gene end by 1 base; junction bases not matched to a gene: 2. Germline V lookup: CDR1 SGHTA, CDR2 FQGTGA. CDR3 coding DNA: TGTGCCAGCAGCCCGGGACTAGGCACAGATACGCAGTATTTT. It codes for CASSPGLGTDTQYF. The entire variable domain, with the rest obtained from reference TRBV7-3 and TRBJ2-3, is as follows: GAGVSQTPSNKVTEKGKYVELRCDPISGHTALYWYRQSLGQGPEFLIYFQGTGAADDSGLPNDRFFAVRPEGSVSTLKIQRTERGDSAVYLCASSPGLGTDTQYFGPGTRLTVL.

CDR3 amino acids: CASSWDTGDPNEKLFF. The CDR3 region has the DNA TGCGCCAGCAGCTGGGACACAGGGGACCCTAATGAAAAACTGTTTTTT. The J gene is TRBJ1-4, the V gene TRBV5-1; 7 nucleotides line up with TRBD1. The V gene end was trimmed by 3 bases and the J gene end by 3 bases; junction bases not matched to a gene: 8. This CDR3 comprises 16 residues. CDR1 SGHRS and CDR2 YFSETQ come from the germline V gene.

The chain couples TRBV29-1 to TRBJ1-4, with 8 bases lining up with TRBD1. The CDR3 length is 12 residues. J gave up 7 bases and V 4 bases, and 2 bases lay outside the gene matches. CDR1 SQVTM and CDR2 ANQGSEA come from the germline V gene. CDR3 nucleotides: TGCAGCGTTGGGGGACAGGCTGAAAAACTGTTTTTT. It encodes CSVGGQAEKLFF.

V gene TRBV30 combines with J gene TRBJ1-1, with TRBD1 as a possible D gene (5 bases). Trimming took 3 bases from V and 0 from J, leaving 11 bases between them. Germline V CDR1 and CDR2: GTSNPN, SVGIG (reference sequence). The CDR3 runs to 14 residues. CDR3 DNA sequence: TGTGCCTGGAGGGGGCTTGGGATGAACACTGAAGCTTTCTTT. It codes for CAWRGLGMNTEAFF. The full variable domain, its missing parts supplied by reference TRBV30 and TRBJ1-1, is SQTIHQWPATLVQPVGSPLSLECTVEGTSNPNLYWYRQAAGRGLQLLFYSVGIGQISSEVPQNLSASRPQDRQFILSSKKLLLSDSGFYLCAWRGLGMNTEAFFGQGTRLTVV.

This clone occurred once. V usage is TRBV4-3 and J usage is TRBJ2-7, with 8 nucleotides matching TRBD1. J was trimmed by 2 bases and V by 0 bases; bases with no gene match: 3. The germline V gene encodes CDR1 LGHNA and CDR2 YSLEER. This CDR3 region has 15 residues. The CDR3 loop is CASSQDLDRAYEQYF. CDR3 bases: TGCGCCAGCAGCCAAGATTTGGACAGGGCCTACGAGCAGTACTTC.

This rearrangement joins TRBV11-2 to TRBJ2-3, with 8 bases identical to TRBD2. Germline CDR1 is SGHAT and CDR2 is FQNNGV. The V gene end was trimmed by 6 bases and the J gene end by 5 bases; junction bases not matched to a gene: 7. The CDR3 runs to 14 residues. Here the CDR3 reads CASRRAGGVDTQYF. CDR3 sequence (DNA): TGTGCCAGCAGAAGGGCGGGAGGTGTAGATACGCAGTATTTT.